These 23 T cell receptor beta chains share one sample of origin, sequenced in a study of blood T cells in healthy people across ages. A J-beta primer mix and a sample-barcoded 5' primer were used in a second PCR of about 7 to 11 cycles. MiXCR, applied by TCRdb to the 5' RACE reads, yields one record per CDR3 protein. Among about 690,000 distinct CDR3 sequences listed, around two fifths were seen once. The sample consisted of blood. These TCRs come from an older man in good health.

The chain carries TRBV6-2 or TRBV6-3 and TRBJ2-3, with 11 bases fitting TRBD1. This CDR3 comprises 15 residues. Germline-derived CDR1 and CDR2 are MNHEY and SVGEGT. The junction had 3 bases not matched to a gene; V was cut back by 5 bases and J by 2 bases. CDR3 region: CASSRDRGITDTQYF. CDR3 bases: TGTGCCAGCAGTCGGGACAGGGGGATCACAGATACGCAGTATTTT.

This clonotype was observed a handful of times. This chain links TRBV10-3 with TRBJ2-5; TRBD1 agrees at 7 bases. CDR3 length: 12 residues. Germline CDR1 reads ENHRY; CDR2 reads SYGVKD. Unmatched junction bases numbered 3, after V lost 6 bases and J lost 5 bases. CDR3 DNA: TGTGCCATCAGCCAGGGGGAGGAGACCCAGTACTTC. Encoded protein: CAISQGEETQYF.

This clonotype was detected a few times. The chain recombines TRBV7-2 with TRBJ2-1, with TRBD2 matching 13 bases. Germline-derived CDR1 and CDR2 are SGHTA and FQGNSA. The CDR3 consists of 16 residues. The V gene end was trimmed by 4 bases and the J gene end by 8 bases; junction bases not matched to a gene: 8. CDR3 region: CASSSGLAGAVDEQFF. In DNA form, the CDR3 reads TGTGCCAGCAGCTCTGGACTAGCGGGAGCTGTCGATGAGCAGTTCTTC.

The rearrangement links TRBV11-2 to TRBJ2-1; 13 bases agree with TRBD2. Losses at the gene ends were 7 bases for V and 8 bases for J; bases not matched to a gene: 17. Per the germline V gene, CDR1 is SGHAT and CDR2 is FQNNGV. The CDR3 totals 18 residues. The CDR3 DNA reads TGTGCCAGCAAATCGGCCGCCAGGACTAGCGGGGGTTACGATGAGCAGTTCTTC. This encodes CASKSAARTSGGYDEQFF.

CDR3 bases: TGTGCCAGCAGCTTAGTGATACGACAGGGGGTCCAGGAGACCCAGTACTTC. Protein: CASSLVIRQGVQETQYF. This chain uses TRBV7-8 with TRBJ2-5; 9 bases match TRBD1. The CDR3 has 17 amino acids. The germline V gene encodes CDR1 SGHVS and CDR2 FQNEAQ. J gave up 5 bases and V 1 base, and 11 bases lay outside the gene matches.

The rearrangement links TRBV14 to TRBJ1-2; 8 positions agree with TRBD1. Germline V gene lookup returns CDR1 SGHDN and CDR2 FVKESK. Trimming removed 0 bases from V and 5 bases from J; junction bases left unmatched: 5. The CDR3 covers 15 residues. The chain's CDR3 is CASSQDQGARYGYTF. The CDR3, as DNA: TGTGCCAGCAGCCAAGATCAGGGGGCTCGGTATGGCTACACCTTC. Filled out from reference TRBV14 and TRBJ1-2, the complete variable domain reads EAGVTQFPSHSVIEKGQTVTLRCDPISGHDNLYWYRRVMGKEIKFLLHFVKESKQDESGMPNNRFLAERTGGTYSTLKVQPAELEDSGVYFCASSQDQGARYGYTFGSGTRLTVV.

This chain links TRBV2 with TRBJ2-5, with 7 bases aligning to TRBD2. The CDR3 runs 15 residues. CDR1 is SNHLY, CDR2 FYNNEI, per germline. V trimming: 5 bases; J trimming: 11 bases; junction bases outside the gene matches: 17. CDR3 nucleotides: TGTGCCAGCAGTAAGAATTCTGGATTTGGGGGGGAGCAGTACTTC. Encoded protein: CASSKNSGFGGEQYF.

A word on this clonotype: This may come from a read error, since a much larger clone is one base off. V gene TRBV6-2 or TRBV6-3 combines with J gene TRBJ2-7; D perhaps matches TRBD1 (6 bases). There are 16 residues in the CDR3. Germline V lookup: CDR1 MNHEY, CDR2 SVGEGT. CDR3 nucleotide sequence: TGTGCCAGCAGTTACGGTCCGCAGGGACAAACGGGCGAGCGGTACTTC. This sequence encodes CASSYGPQGQTGERYF.

This clonotype was detected many times. This chain uses TRBV28 with TRBJ2-5; D possibly corresponds to TRBD2 (6 bases). V gave up 7 bases and J gave up 1 base, with 13 bases separating them. Germline lookup yields CDR1 MDHEN and CDR2 SYDVKM. This CDR3 comprises 14 residues. CDR3 sequence reads: CASTPGSGQETQYF. The CDR3 DNA reads TGTGCCAGCACCCCAGGTAGCGGCCAAGAGACCCAGTACTTC.

This sequence joins TRBV7-2 and TRBJ2-1; D possibly corresponds to TRBD1 (5 bases). V gave up 1 base and J gave up 1 base, with 11 bases separating them. The CDR3 extends over 16 amino acids. Germline V gives CDR1 SGHTA, CDR2 FQGNSA. CDR3 region: CASSLEGAVSYNEQFF. The CDR3 DNA sequence: TGTGCCAGCAGCTTAGAAGGGGCAGTTTCCTACAATGAGCAGTTCTTC.

This clonotype was counted at least ten times. CDR3 bases: TGCAGCGTTGAAGATTTAGCGGGAGTCTCCTACGAGCAGTACTTC. It codes for CSVEDLAGVSYEQYF. V is TRBV29-1 and J is TRBJ2-7; 9 bases fit TRBD2. This CDR3 is built from 15 residues. CDR1 is SQVTM, CDR2 ANQGSEA, per germline. Germline trimming cut 0 bases from V and 0 bases from J; bases unmatched to any gene: 3.

This clonotype came up many times. As DNA, the CDR3 is TGCAGCGTTAACCCTGGACAGATTGAAGCTTTCTTT. Its protein product is CSVNPGQIEAFF. V and J are TRBV29-1 and TRBJ1-1, with D possibly being TRBD1 (6 bases). The CDR3 has 12 amino acids. Germline CDR1 reads SQVTM; CDR2 reads ANQGSEA. Trimming removed 5 bases from V and 7 bases from J, with 14 bases in between.

The chain has TRBV7-6 and TRBJ1-5; 8 bases agree with TRBD1. Unmatched junction bases numbered 4, after V lost 1 base and J lost 2 bases. This CDR3 comprises 16 residues. In germline, CDR1 is SGHVS, CDR2 FNYEAQ. CDR3 nucleotide sequence: TGTGCCAGCAGCTTAGGGACAGGGAGGGGCAATCAGCCCCAGCATTTT. It specifies CASSLGTGRGNQPQHF.

V gene TRBV27 combines with J gene TRBJ2-1; D may be TRBD1 (6 bases). V was cut by 2 bases and J by 6 bases, with 17 bases left in between. Germline-derived CDR1 and CDR2 are MNHEY and SMNVEV (reference sequence). The CDR3 has 16 amino acids. The CDR3 loop is CASSLEGVGFLNEQFF. The CDR3 DNA reads as TGTGCCAGCAGTTTAGAGGGGGTGGGCTTTCTCAATGAGCAGTTCTTC.

This clonotype was found a few times. Here the CDR3 reads CASTLDRAYGNEQFF. CDR3 in DNA: TGTGCCAGCACCCTAGACAGGGCATATGGCAATGAGCAGTTCTTC. The chain combines TRBV6-2 or TRBV6-3 with TRBJ2-1; 7 bases are a match to TRBD1. This CDR3 is 15 amino acids long. Looked up from germline, CDR1 is MNHEY and CDR2 is SVGEGT. V dropped 7 bases and J dropped 6; count of bases not matched to a gene: 12.

This clonotype was counted at least ten times. This chain uses TRBV20-1 with TRBJ2-5; tentative D call: TRBD2 (5 bases). The CDR3 is 15 amino acids. Germline loops: CDR1 DFQATT, CDR2 SNEGSKA (reference sequence). The V gene lost 0 bases and the J gene lost 2 bases, with 13 bases spanning the gap. Here the CDR3 reads CSARDGLASQETQYF. CDR3 DNA sequence: TGCAGTGCTAGAGATGGGCTAGCCAGTCAAGAGACCCAGTACTTC.

The chain links TRBV5-1 to TRBJ2-3; D is unclear. V gave up 4 bases and J gave up 2 bases, with 14 bases separating them. The CDR3 loop spans 15 amino acids. Germline-derived CDR1 and CDR2 are SGHRS and YFSETQ. CDR3: CASSPYGRDTDTQYF. CDR3 sequence (DNA): TGCGCCAGCAGCCCTTATGGGCGAGACACAGATACGCAGTATTTT.

This sequence joins TRBV6-5 and TRBJ1-5, with a possible D match to TRBD1 (5 bases). CDR1 MNHEY and CDR2 SVGAGI come from the germline V gene. V dropped 10 bases and J dropped 3 bases, with 13 bases sitting between them. This CDR3 region has 13 residues. The CDR3 loop is CATQRGDNQPQHF. DNA for the CDR3: TGTGCCACCCAGAGGGGAGACAATCAGCCCCAGCATTTT.

The genes are TRBV7-2 and TRBJ2-7, with 9 bases aligning to TRBD2. Germline values: CDR1 SGHTA, CDR2 FQGNSA. This CDR3 has 15 amino acids. V lost 3 bases, J lost 2 bases, and 5 bases stayed unmatched. Here the CDR3 reads CASSLGTSLTYEQYF. DNA of the CDR3: TGTGCCAGCAGCTTGGGGACTAGCCTCACCTACGAGCAGTACTTC.

This clonotype was counted a few times. This rearrangement joins TRBV3-1 to TRBJ1-2, with D perhaps matching TRBD1 (6 bases). This CDR3 has 14 residues. Germline V CDR1 and CDR2: LGHDT, YNNKEL (reference sequence). Trimming removed 6 bases at V and 2 bases at J, with 13 bases between. Here the CDR3 reads CASSRLQGNYGYTF. The CDR3 DNA reads TGTGCCAGCAGTCGTCTTCAGGGGAACTATGGCTACACCTTC.

This clonotype was seen a few times. The V and J genes are TRBV7-3 and TRBJ2-3; D is uncertain. This CDR3 is built from 13 residues. V dropped 6 bases and J dropped 5 bases, with 12 bases sitting between them. Germline-derived CDR1 and CDR2 are SGHTA and FQGTGA. CDR3 sequence: CASSSQRRDTQYF. In DNA form, the CDR3 reads TGTGCCAGCAGTTCCCAGCGAAGAGATACGCAGTATTTT.

This chain links TRBV7-2 with TRBJ1-3; D not resolved. The V gene lost 5 bases and the J gene lost 4 bases, with 9 bases spanning the gap. The CDR3 is 13 residues long. Per the germline V gene, CDR1 is SGHTA and CDR2 is FQGNSA. CDR3 in DNA: TGTGCCAGCAGCAACCTTGCAGGAAACACCATATATTTT. Translated, it gives CASSNLAGNTIYF. The whole variable domain, remainder taken from reference TRBV7-2 and TRBJ1-3, is GAGVSQSPSNKVTEKGKDVELRCDPISGHTALYWYRQSLGQGLEFLIYFQGNSAPDKSGLPSDRFSAERTGGSVSTLTIQRTQQEDSAVYLCASSNLAGNTIYFGEGSWLTVV.

Of note for this clonotype: One end of the junction is discordant with germline, which a read error may explain. The V call is TRBV20-1, the J call TRBJ1-1; the match to TRBD1 covers 7 bases. Germline lookup yields CDR1 DFQATT and CDR2 SNEGSKA (reference sequence). CDR3 length: 13 amino acids. For the CDR3, the DNA is TGCAGTGCTAGCACAGGGGTGAACCCTGAAGCTTTCTTT. This gives the protein CSASTGVNPEAFF.